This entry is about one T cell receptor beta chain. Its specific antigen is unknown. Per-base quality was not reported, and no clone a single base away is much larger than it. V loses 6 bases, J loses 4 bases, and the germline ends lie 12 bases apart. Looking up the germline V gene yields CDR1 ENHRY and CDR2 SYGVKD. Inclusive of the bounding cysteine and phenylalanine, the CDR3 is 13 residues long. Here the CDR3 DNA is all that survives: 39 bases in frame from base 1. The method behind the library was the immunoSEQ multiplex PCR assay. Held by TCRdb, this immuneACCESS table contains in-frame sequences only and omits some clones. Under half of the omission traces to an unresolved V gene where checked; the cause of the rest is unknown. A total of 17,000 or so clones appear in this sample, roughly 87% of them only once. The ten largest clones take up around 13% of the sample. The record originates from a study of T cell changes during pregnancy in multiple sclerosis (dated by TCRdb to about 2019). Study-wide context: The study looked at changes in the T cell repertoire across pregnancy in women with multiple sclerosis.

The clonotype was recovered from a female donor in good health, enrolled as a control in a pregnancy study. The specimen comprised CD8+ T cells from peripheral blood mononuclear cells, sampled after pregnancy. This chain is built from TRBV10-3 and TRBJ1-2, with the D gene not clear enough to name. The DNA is TGTGCCATCAGAAGCAACTCGAGCTATGGCTACACCTTC. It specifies CAIRSNSSYGYTF.